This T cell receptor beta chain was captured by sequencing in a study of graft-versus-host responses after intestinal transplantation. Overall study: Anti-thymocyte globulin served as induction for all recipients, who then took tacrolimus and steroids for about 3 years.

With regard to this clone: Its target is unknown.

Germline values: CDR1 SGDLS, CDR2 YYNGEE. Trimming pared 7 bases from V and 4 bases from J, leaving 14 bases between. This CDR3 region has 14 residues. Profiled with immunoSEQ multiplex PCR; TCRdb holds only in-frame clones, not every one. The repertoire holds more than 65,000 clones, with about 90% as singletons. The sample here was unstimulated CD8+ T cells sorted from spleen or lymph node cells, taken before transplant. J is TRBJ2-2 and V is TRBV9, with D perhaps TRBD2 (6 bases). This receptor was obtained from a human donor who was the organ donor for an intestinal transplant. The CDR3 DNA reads TGTGCCAGCGGCAGCTGGGGAGGCACCGGGGAGCTGTTTTTT. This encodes CASGSWGGTGELFF.